One and the same sample provided the 26 T cell receptor beta chains below, sequenced in a study of blood T cells in healthy people across ages. With a J-beta primer mix and a sample-barcoded 5' primer, a second PCR ran about 7 to 11 cycles. MiXCR, run by TCRdb on the 5' RACE reads, gives a single entry per CDR3 protein. The sample comprises 750,000 to 950,000 distinct CDR3 sequences, just under 30% of which are singletons, and roughly 10% rests with the top ten. These data were also filed under a second study, of T cells of mothers and their children.

The sample comprised blood. These receptors were collected from a woman aged 40 to 50 in good health.

V usage is TRBV7-8 and J usage is TRBJ2-6, with TRBD2 as a possible D gene (7 bases). The V end lost 2 bases, the J end lost 3 bases, and 14 bases lay between the germline ends. Germline V gives CDR1 SGHVS, CDR2 FQNEAQ. The CDR3 totals 17 residues. The CDR3 loop reads CASSLQAGASGANVLTF. The CDR3 nucleotides read TGTGCCAGCAGCTTACAGGCGGGGGCAAGTGGGGCCAACGTCCTGACTTTC.

V and J are TRBV28 and TRBJ1-5; D ambiguous. In germline, CDR1 is MDHEN, CDR2 SYDVKM. The CDR3 sequence is 14 residues long. Trimming cost V 5 bases and J 0 bases, with 8 bases left between them. The CDR3 nucleotides read TGTGCCAGCAGTCGACATGATAGCAATCAGCCCCAGCATTTT. Translated, it gives CASSRHDSNQPQHF.

The gene calls are TRBV27 and TRBJ2-6; 8 positions agree with TRBD1. With V trimmed by 3 bases and J by 1 base, 8 bases remained unmatched. The CDR3 loop spans 18 amino acids. In germline, CDR1 is MNHEY, CDR2 SMNVEV (reference sequence). The DNA of the CDR3 is TGTGCCAGCAGTTTTGGACAGGGACGCGGTTCTGGGGCCAACGTCCTGACTTTC. Translated, it gives CASSFGQGRGSGANVLTF.

This clonotype was picked up a small number of times. Being one base from a much bigger clone, this may be a read error. The chain links TRBV27 to TRBJ2-7; 7 positions agree with TRBD1. The CDR3 totals 13 residues. Germline-derived CDR1 and CDR2 are MNHEY and SMNVEV (reference sequence). V lost 6 bases, J lost 7 bases, and 9 bases stayed unmatched. The CDR3 loop reads CASRGTEVREQYF. Written as DNA, the CDR3 is TGTGCCAGCAGGGGGACAGAGGTACGGGAGCAGTACTTC.

The chain joins TRBV5-6 to TRBJ1-2; TRBD1 might be the D (5 bases). The length of the CDR3 is 14 residues. CDR1 and CDR2 from the germline V gene are SGHDT and YYEEEE. V was cut by 2 bases and J by 7 bases, with 15 bases left in between. CDR3 bases: TGTGCCAGCAGCTTAGGGAGGACAAGTCCTGGCTACACCTTC. Translating gives CASSLGRTSPGYTF. The full variable domain, with the rest looked up from reference TRBV5-6 and TRBJ1-2, is DAGVTQSPTHLIKTRGQQVTLRCSPKSGHDTVSWYQQALGQGPQFIFQYYEEEERQRGNFPDRFSGHQFPNYSSELNVNALLLGDSALYLCASSLGRTSPGYTFGSGTRLTVV.

This clonotype appeared many times. As DNA, the CDR3 is TGTGCCAGCAGTCAGCCGGGACAGGGTCACTATGGCTACACCTTC. Its protein product is CASSQPGQGHYGYTF. V gene TRBV12-3 or TRBV12-4 combines with J gene TRBJ1-2, with 9 positions matching TRBD1. The trim removed 5 bases at V and 3 bases at J, leaving 7 bases unmatched. The CDR3 has 15 amino acids.

Only a few counts were recorded for this clonotype. The J gene is TRBJ2-5, the V gene TRBV28; 8 nucleotides align to TRBD1. The trim removed 3 bases at V and 13 bases at J, leaving 7 bases unmatched. Germline values: CDR1 MDHEN, CDR2 SYDVKM. The CDR3 spans 12 residues. CDR3 residues: CASSLSDRVGYF. CDR3 bases: TGTGCCAGCAGTTTGTCGGACAGGGTGGGGTACTTC.

This clonotype was counted ten times or more. The chain employs TRBV11-2 and TRBJ1-2; 9 bases are shared with TRBD1. The CDR3 covers 15 residues. Germline trimming cut 5 bases from V and 2 bases from J; bases unmatched to any gene: 6. The germline V gene has CDR1 SGHAT and CDR2 FQNNGV. CDR3 bases: TGTGCCAGCAGCGCGGGACAGGGCGCAAACTATGGCTACACCTTC. Its translation is CASSAGQGANYGYTF. Drawing the rest from reference TRBV11-2 and TRBJ1-2, the complete variable domain is EAGVAQSPRYKIIEKRQSVAFWCNPISGHATLYWYQQILGQGPKLLIQFQNNGVVDDSQLPKDRFSAERLKGVDSTLKIQPAKLEDSAVYLCASSAGQGANYGYTFGSGTRLTVV.

V usage is TRBV7-9 and J usage is TRBJ2-5; D is perhaps TRBD1 (5 bases). Germline CDR1 SEHNR, CDR2 FQNEAQ (reference sequence). The CDR3 has 14 residues. The V gene lost 1 base and the J gene lost 3 bases, with 9 bases spanning the gap. In DNA form, the CDR3 reads TGTGCCAGCAGCTTAGTGGGGCAAGAAGAGACCCAGTACTTC. The encoded protein is CASSLVGQEETQYF.

The V gene is TRBV3-1, the J gene TRBJ2-1; no reliable D call. Per the germline V gene, CDR1 is LGHDT and CDR2 is YNNKEL (reference sequence). The CDR3 is 17 residues long. The V end lost 0 bases, the J end lost 8 bases, and 20 bases lay between the germline ends. The CDR3 DNA reads TGTGCCAGCAGCCAAGATCGGGTAGGTCTTGGGCTCGATGAGCAGTTCTTC. Residues: CASSQDRVGLGLDEQFF.

This clonotype has just a few counts. This chain uses TRBV18 with TRBJ2-5; D may be TRBD1 or TRBD2 (5 bases each). The V and J ends lost 3 bases and 4 bases respectively, with 15 bases between them. Per germline, CDR1 KGHSH and CDR2 LQKENI. CDR3 length: 15 residues. CDR3 loop: CASSPEGTGGETQYF. The CDR3 DNA is TGTGCCAGCTCACCGGAAGGGACCGGCGGAGAGACCCAGTACTTC.

The V call is TRBV12-3 or TRBV12-4, the J call TRBJ1-2, with TRBD1 identical over 7 bases. J gave up 7 bases and V 5 bases, and 7 bases lay outside the gene matches. This CDR3 spans 13 amino acids. Here the CDR3 DNA reads TGTGCCAGCAGTCCACAACAGGGGATTGGCTACACCTTC. This translates into CASSPQQGIGYTF.

This clonotype appeared many times. The chain links TRBV5-1 to TRBJ1-1, with D hard to call. V lost 7 bases to trimming and J lost 0 bases, with 16 bases between them. The CDR3 has 15 amino acids. CDR1 is SGHRS and CDR2 is YFSETQ in the germline V gene. The CDR3 DNA reads as TGCGCCAGCCTGGACGGTTCTAGCTTGAACACTGAAGCTTTCTTT. Translated, it gives CASLDGSSLNTEAFF. Variable domain in full (rest from reference TRBV5-1 and TRBJ1-1): KAGVTQTPRYLIKTRGQQVTLSCSPISGHRSVSWYQQTPGQGLQFLFEYFSETQRNKGNFPGRFSGRQFSNSRSEMNVSTLELGDSALYLCASLDGSSLNTEAFFGQGTRLTVV.

The V call is TRBV7-9, the J call TRBJ2-4; no reliable D call. Looked up from germline, CDR1 is SEHNR and CDR2 is FQNEAQ (reference sequence). This CDR3 has 15 amino acids. Deletions cut 0 bases from V and 8 bases from J, with 14 bases between. CDR3 nucleotide sequence: TGTGCCAGCAGCTTAGCGTCCGCGCACATGGACATTCAGTACTTC. Amino acid sequence: CASSLASAHMDIQYF. Combining the CDR3 with reference TRBV7-9 and TRBJ2-4 gives the whole variable domain DTGVSQNPRHKITKRGQNVTFRCDPISEHNRLYWYRQTLGQGPEFLTYFQNEAQLEKSRLLSDRFSAERPKGSFSTLEIQRTEQGDSAMYLCASSLASAHMDIQYFGAGTRLSVL.

The chain has TRBV6-6 and TRBJ2-1; D is uncertain. Germline-derived CDR1 and CDR2 are MNHNY and SVGAGI (reference sequence). There are 17 residues in the CDR3. Between the trimmed V and J ends, which lost 4 bases and 4 bases, there was a span of 20 bases. The CDR3 reads CASSSGSIGALYNEQFF. The CDR3 nucleotides are TGTGCCAGCAGTTCCGGGTCCATTGGAGCGCTGTACAATGAGCAGTTCTTC.

On this clonotype: The junction and the germline gene differ at one end; a read error may be behind it. J is TRBJ1-1 and V is TRBV9, with TRBD1 identical over 7 bases. Germline assignment: CDR1 SGDLS and CDR2 YYNGEE. The CDR3 has 15 amino acids. The CDR3 sequence: CVSRPSTQGHGEAFF. CDR3 sequence (DNA): TGTGTCAGCAGGCCTAGCACACAGGGGCATGGTGAAGCTTTCTTT.

Concerning this clonotype itself: One base away lies a much larger clone, so this may be a sequencing read error. The chain couples TRBV6-6 to TRBJ2-3; no definite D call. Per germline, CDR1 MNHNY and CDR2 SVGAGI (reference sequence). V lost 5 bases and J lost 5, with 11 bases in between. CDR3 size: 13 residues. CDR3 DNA sequence: TGTGCCAGCAGTCCCCGATTCATAGATACGCAGTATTTT. This gives the protein CASSPRFIDTQYF.

The chain joins TRBV2 to TRBJ2-5, with 11 bases aligning to TRBD2. This CDR3 is built from 15 residues. CDR1 and CDR2 from the germline V gene are SNHLY and FYNNEI. Germline trimming cut 5 bases from V and 5 bases from J; bases unmatched to any gene: 7. This CDR3 is CASSPPSGRRETQYF. The CDR3 DNA reads TGTGCCAGCAGTCCGCCTAGCGGGAGGCGGGAGACCCAGTACTTC.

As to this clonotype: This may be a read error, as it is one base from a much larger clone. J is TRBJ1-1 and V is TRBV25-1; D not certain. Germline V gene data show CDR1 as MGHDK and CDR2 as SYGVNS. CDR3 size: 11 residues. DNA for the CDR3: TGTGCCAGCAGTGACAACACTGAAACTTTCTTT. Translated: CASSDNTETFF.

This clonotype has only a few counts. The V gene is TRBV7-2, the J gene TRBJ2-7, with 7 bases that match TRBD1. The trim removed 5 bases at V and 3 bases at J, leaving 10 bases unmatched. The germline V gene has CDR1 SGHTA and CDR2 FQGNSA. The CDR3 contains 15 residues. The CDR3 sequence is CASSPSGTANYEQYF. In DNA form, the CDR3 reads TGTGCCAGCAGCCCCTCCGGGACAGCGAACTACGAGCAGTACTTC.

J is TRBJ2-1 and V is TRBV11-2, with D perhaps TRBD1 or TRBD2 (5 bases each). The V gene's germline CDR1 is SGHAT and CDR2 FQNNGV. V lost 5 bases and J 5 bases, leaving 19 bases between the germline ends. The CDR3 runs 16 residues. The CDR3 protein is CASSRAWRGADNEQFF. In DNA form, the CDR3 reads TGTGCCAGCAGCCGTGCGTGGCGAGGGGCTGACAATGAGCAGTTCTTC.

This clonotype was counted a few times. The chain carries TRBV27 and TRBJ2-5; 8 bases agree with TRBD1. The ends lost 5 bases at V and 1 base at J; junction bases unmatched: 3. From germline, CDR1 is MNHEY and CDR2 SMNVEV (reference sequence). This CDR3 is 14 amino acids long. CDR3 region: CASSARGPQETQYF. The CDR3 DNA follows: TGTGCCAGCAGTGCCAGGGGGCCCCAAGAGACCCAGTACTTC.

The J gene is TRBJ2-4, the V gene TRBV5-1, with 7 bases that match TRBD1. Near its end, the DNA agrees better with TRBJ2-7, so the J call may be wrong. This CDR3 contains 14 residues. Germline-derived CDR1 and CDR2 are SGHRS and YFSETQ. CDR3 sequence (DNA): TGCGCCAGCCACGTGGGGACAGCGACCTACGAGCAGTACTTC. Translating it yields CASHVGTATYEQYF.

A few counts support this clonotype. V gene TRBV11-2 combines with J gene TRBJ1-3; D is unresolved. V was clipped by 7 bases and J by 0 bases, with 13 bases between them. CDR3 size: 15 residues. CDR1 and CDR2 from the germline V gene are SGHAT and FQNNGV. The CDR3 loop is CASTPWDHSGNTIYF. For the CDR3, the DNA is TGTGCCAGCACCCCATGGGATCACTCTGGAAACACCATATATTTT.

This chain joins TRBV7-2 and TRBJ1-2; 12 bases agree with TRBD1. CDR3 size: 17 residues. With V trimmed by 5 bases and J by 1 base, 8 bases remained unmatched. Germline V gives CDR1 SGHTA, CDR2 FQGNSA. For the CDR3, the DNA is TGTGCCAGCAGCCCCAGGGGACAGGGGGCGCTTAACTATGGCTACACCTTC. Translated: CASSPRGQGALNYGYTF. The whole variable domain, remainder taken from reference TRBV7-2 and TRBJ1-2, is GAGVSQSPSNKVTEKGKDVELRCDPISGHTALYWYRQSLGQGLEFLIYFQGNSAPDKSGLPSDRFSAERTGGSVSTLTIQRTQQEDSAVYLCASSPRGQGALNYGYTFGSGTRLTVV.

Ten or more counts support this clonotype. V usage is TRBV24-1 and J usage is TRBJ2-6; D gene uncertain. V lost 4 bases to trimming and J lost 0 bases, with 9 bases between them. The CDR3 is 16 residues long. CDR1 KGHDR and CDR2 SFDVKD come from the germline V gene. The CDR3 DNA sequence: TGTGCCACCAGTGACTCCAAGTACTCTGGGGCCAACGTCCTGACTTTC. This gives the protein CATSDSKYSGANVLTF.